These 7 T cell receptor beta chains were sequenced from one sample in a study of blood T cell repertoires in COVID-19. TCRdb's copy holds only in-frame clones and misses some; the assay was immunoSEQ multiplex PCR. The data hold roughly 15,000 clones, with more than 65% observed a single time. Material for sequencing was peripheral blood. The receptors shown here come from a woman in her sixties or seventies with active COVID-19.

The genes are TRBV5-6 and TRBJ2-1, with 9 positions matching TRBD1. Unmatched junction bases numbered 12, after V lost 4 bases and J lost 4 bases. This CDR3 comprises 17 residues. CDR1 and CDR2 from the germline V gene are SGHDT and YYEEEE. The DNA of the CDR3 is TGTGCCAGCAGCCTTATTCCGGGACAGGGATGGTACAATGAGCAGTTCTTC. Protein product: CASSLIPGQGWYNEQFF.

This chain links TRBV27 with TRBJ2-7, with 9 bases fitting TRBD1. V shed 3 bases and J 3 bases; nucleotides not matched to a gene: 3. This CDR3 has 14 residues. CDR1 and CDR2 from the germline V gene are MNHEY and SMNVEV (reference sequence). CDR3 DNA: TGTGCCAGCAGTTTCGAGACAGGGGGCTACGAGCAGTACTTC. This sequence encodes CASSFETGGYEQYF.

This clone was picked up one time. This chain joins TRBV7-3 and TRBJ1-1, with D hard to call. Germline lookup yields CDR1 SGHTA and CDR2 FQGTGA. The V and J ends lost 5 bases and 5 bases respectively, with 18 bases between them. This CDR3 has 15 residues. CDR3 loop: CASSGGRSIRTEAFF. CDR3 bases: TGTGCCAGCAGCGGCGGGAGGAGTATTAGAACTGAAGCTTTCTTT.

The J gene is TRBJ2-7, the V gene TRBV15, with 10 bases identical to TRBD1. CDR1 and CDR2 from the germline V gene are LNHNV and YYDKDF (reference sequence). CDR3 size: 15 residues. With 5 bases clipped from V and 3 bases from J, the junction kept 7 bases outside the gene matches. The CDR3 DNA follows: TGTGCCACCAGCCCCCCGGGACAGGGGAGCTACGAGCAGTACTTC. It encodes CATSPPGQGSYEQYF. The full variable domain, completed using reference TRBV15 and TRBJ2-7, is DAMVIQNPRYQVTQFGKPVTLSCSQTLNHNVMYWYQQKSSQAPKLLFHYYDKDFNNEADTPDNFQSRRPNTSFCFLDIRSPGLGDTAMYLCATSPPGQGSYEQYFGPGTRLTVT.

This rearrangement joins TRBV4-3 to TRBJ1-4; no clear D gene. The CDR3 is 14 amino acids. Germline CDR1 reads LGHNA; CDR2 reads YSLEER. Trimming stripped 0 bases from V and 8 bases from J, with 10 bases between. CDR3 residues: CASSQEGVREKLFF. CDR3 in DNA: TGCGCCAGCAGCCAAGAGGGCGTTCGGGAAAAACTGTTTTTT.

The V call is TRBV19, the J call TRBJ2-1, with 14 bases lining up with TRBD2. V trimming: 4 bases; J trimming: 3 bases; junction bases outside the gene matches: 5. Germline-derived CDR1 and CDR2 are LNHDA and SQIVND (reference sequence). The CDR3 is made up of 17 amino acids. The CDR3 loop is CASSTQGLAGDYNEQFF. The CDR3, as DNA: TGTGCCAGTAGTACTCAGGGACTAGCGGGAGACTACAATGAGCAGTTCTTC.

The chain recombines TRBV28 with TRBJ2-5, with D possibly matching TRBD2 (5 bases). The CDR3 runs to 16 residues. CDR1 is MDHEN, CDR2 SYDVKM, per germline. Trimming shortened V by 2 bases and J by 5 bases, and 18 bases separated the two germline ends. CDR3 sequence: CASSLGGAPMGETQYF. The CDR3 region has the DNA TGTGCCAGCAGTTTAGGAGGCGCCCCTATGGGGGAGACCCAGTACTTC.